This T cell receptor (beta chain) stems from a study of T cell responses to AZD1222 COVID-19 vaccine. The study, taken as a whole, reports: At baseline, just a handful of AZD1222 recipients tested seropositive.

Sequencing was performed with immunoSEQ multiplex PCR; in TCRdb, only in-frame clones are kept and a portion is missing. The sample records over 200,000 clones, less than 95% being singletons. Regarding this clone: Its antigen is as yet unknown.

V was clipped by 6 bases and J by 2 bases; unmatched bases: 9. Germline CDR1 and CDR2: SGHTA and FQGNSA. This CDR3 has 15 residues. This sequence joins TRBV7-2 and TRBJ2-7; TRBD2 aligns across 8 bases. The sequence was collected from an adult who received the MenACWY meningococcal vaccine as a control. Sequenced material: peripheral blood, taken 28 days after the second dose of the MenACWY control vaccine. CDR3: CASSMTAGGPYEQYF. DNA of the CDR3: TGTGCCAGCAGTATGACTGCGGGGGGCCCCTACGAGCAGTACTTC.